A single sample is the source of the 29 T cell receptor beta chains below, sequenced in a study of blood T cell repertoires in COVID-19 (dated by TCRdb to about 2020). Receptors were amplified or captured by the immunoSEQ multiplex PCR assay. TCRdb re-hosts the immuneACCESS table, in-frame sequences only. Its copies lack some clones; in the studies checked, an unresolved V gene accounts for under half of them, and the cause for the rest is not known. The sample has some 120,000 clones on record, under 85% of them singletons. Approximately 10% of the sample goes to the ten largest clones. Input material: peripheral blood. The origin of the receptors is a man aged 55 to 69 with acute or convalescent COVID-19.

The chain joins TRBV9 to TRBJ1-2; D is possibly TRBD1 (5 bases). The length of the CDR3 is 14 residues. V was clipped by 3 bases and J by 2 bases, with 11 bases between them. Germline CDR1 SGDLS, CDR2 YYNGEE. The CDR3 DNA follows: TGTGCCAGCAGCGGCGACAGTTCAAACTATGGCTACACCTTC. Translated: CASSGDSSNYGYTF.

V usage is TRBV18 and J usage is TRBJ1-1; D is ambiguous. The V end was cut by 6 bases, the J end by 3 bases, with 11 bases between. This CDR3 comprises 13 residues. CDR1 and CDR2 (germline): KGHSH, LQKENI. The CDR3 DNA reads as TGTGCCAGCTCCCTTTCCCGGGACACTGAAGCTTTCTTT. Translated, it gives CASSLSRDTEAFF.

The chain joins TRBV10-3 to TRBJ2-7, with 9 bases that match TRBD2. The CDR3 sequence is 17 residues long. From germline, CDR1 is ENHRY and CDR2 SYGVKD. The V gene end was trimmed by 0 bases and the J gene end by 5 bases; junction bases not matched to a gene: 11. Written as DNA, the CDR3 is TGTGCCATCAGTGAGTCGATGGCTAGCGGGGATTCCAACGAGCAGTACTTC. Translating gives CAISESMASGDSNEQYF.

This sequence joins TRBV10-3 and TRBJ2-3; weak D call: TRBD2 (7 bases). CDR1 and CDR2 from the germline V gene are ENHRY and SYGVKD. The germline V and J ends were trimmed by 11 bases and 5 bases, with 20 bases remaining between them. The CDR3 runs to 14 residues. The CDR3 is CAAGPAGGQDTQYF. The DNA of the CDR3 is TGTGCCGCGGGACCGGCCGGGGGGCAAGATACGCAGTATTTT.

This clone was detected only once. The chain joins TRBV25-1 to TRBJ1-4, with TRBD1 as a possible D gene (5 bases). Germline V gene data show CDR1 as MGHDK and CDR2 as SYGVNS. The CDR3 extends over 16 amino acids. V lost 5 bases to trimming and J lost 8 bases, with 21 bases between them. This chain's CDR3 is CASSSDREREGEKLFF. The DNA for the CDR3 is TGTGCCAGCAGTTCTGACCGGGAGCGGGAGGGGGAAAAACTGTTTTTT.

The V and J genes are TRBV6-5 and TRBJ2-5; 7 nucleotides agree with TRBD1. V lost 0 bases, J lost 4 bases, and 8 bases stayed unmatched. There are 16 residues in the CDR3. Germline CDR1 reads MNHEY; CDR2 reads SVGAGI. The CDR3 bases are TGTGCCAGCAGTTACTCGCCTGAGGGGGCCGGAGAGACCCAGTACTTC. This sequence encodes CASSYSPEGAGETQYF.

The chain has TRBV30 and TRBJ2-3, with TRBD2 identical over 8 bases. This CDR3 spans 13 amino acids. Trimming at V came to 5 bases and at J to 4 bases, leaving 5 bases not matched to a gene. The germline V gene encodes CDR1 GTSNPN and CDR2 SVGIG (reference sequence). The CDR3 nucleotides read TGTGCCTGGGAGCGGGAGATCGCAGATACGCAGTATTTT. Translated: CAWEREIADTQYF.

This sequence joins TRBV5-4 and TRBJ1-4, with D possibly TRBD1 on 6 matching bases. The V gene lost 0 bases and the J gene lost 5 bases, with 11 bases spanning the gap. CDR1 and CDR2 from the germline V gene are SGHNT and YYREEE (reference sequence). This CDR3 comprises 15 residues. Here the CDR3 reads CASSLGGRGNEKLFF. The CDR3 region has the DNA TGTGCCAGCAGCTTGGGAGGCAGGGGAAATGAAAAACTGTTTTTT.

The chain carries TRBV18 and TRBJ1-1; weak D call: TRBD1 (5 bases). Germline assignment: CDR1 KGHSH and CDR2 LQKENI. Trimming cost V 5 bases and J 3 bases, with 7 bases left between them. The CDR3 runs 12 residues. DNA of the CDR3: TGTGCCAGCTCAAGGGGCGACACTGAAGCTTTCTTT. This encodes CASSRGDTEAFF.

The V gene is TRBV9, the J gene TRBJ2-5; TRBD1 matches at 8 bases. This CDR3 region has 17 residues. Losses at the gene ends were 0 bases for V and 5 bases for J; bases not matched to a gene: 12. Germline V gene data show CDR1 as SGDLS and CDR2 as YYNGEE. The DNA for the CDR3 is TGTGCCAGCAGCGTAGATCGAGGGCGACAGGGGCGGGAGACCCAGTACTTC. Translation gives CASSVDRGRQGRETQYF.

CDR3 sequence: CATSRAGSEKLFF. Here the CDR3 DNA reads TGTGCCACCAGCAGAGCGGGGAGCGAAAAACTGTTTTTT. This chain links TRBV15 with TRBJ1-4; the D is unclear. In germline, CDR1 is LNHNV, CDR2 YYDKDF (reference sequence). The V end lost 1 base, the J end lost 8 bases, and 8 bases lay between the germline ends. CDR3 length: 13 residues. The variable domain in full, with the rest retrieved from reference TRBV15 and TRBJ1-4, is DAMVIQNPRYQVTQFGKPVTLSCSQTLNHNVMYWYQQKSSQAPKLLFHYYDKDFNNEADTPDNFQSRRPNTSFCFLDIRSPGLGDTAMYLCATSRAGSEKLFFGSGTQLSVL.

The chain links TRBV28 to TRBJ2-7; 7 bases are shared with TRBD1. CDR3 length equals 16 residues. CDR1 is MDHEN, CDR2 SYDVKM, per germline. Unmatched junction bases numbered 12, after V lost 2 bases and J lost 5 bases. The CDR3 loop reads CASSLTAAGGRDEQYF. The CDR3 DNA is TGTGCCAGCAGTTTAACGGCGGCAGGGGGTCGGGACGAGCAGTACTTC.

The chain links TRBV5-1 to TRBJ2-2, with 11 positions matching TRBD2. This CDR3 has 16 amino acids. With V trimmed by 4 bases and J by 1 base, 3 bases remained unmatched. Per the germline V gene, CDR1 is SGHRS and CDR2 is YFSETQ. CDR3 protein: CASSKGTSGNTGELFF. The CDR3 DNA sequence: TGCGCCAGCAGCAAAGGGACTAGCGGGAACACCGGGGAGCTGTTTTTT.

The chain couples TRBV30 to TRBJ1-1, with unresolved D. The CDR3 has 13 amino acids. V was shortened by 0 bases and J by 6 bases, with 11 bases between the two germline ends. Germline V gives CDR1 GTSNPN, CDR2 SVGIG (reference sequence). CDR3: CAWSVWGGSEAFF. CDR3 nucleotide sequence: TGTGCCTGGAGTGTATGGGGAGGGTCTGAAGCTTTCTTT.

This chain uses TRBV27 with TRBJ1-1; possible D gene TRBD1, 6 bases. There are 13 residues in the CDR3. V gave up 4 bases and J gave up 9 bases, with 15 bases separating them. Germline CDR1 and CDR2: MNHEY and SMNVEV (reference sequence). Here the CDR3 DNA reads TGTGCCAGCAGTTCGCAGGGGAAAACGCAAGCTTTCTTT. Amino acid sequence: CASSSQGKTQAFF.

The chain combines TRBV6-5 with TRBJ1-2, with 11 bases fitting TRBD1. In germline, CDR1 is MNHEY, CDR2 SVGAGI. V shed 11 bases and J 4 bases; nucleotides not matched to a gene: 9. The CDR3 sequence is 14 residues long. CDR3 coding DNA: TGTGCCTACACCGGGACAGGGGGTTCCTATGGCTACACCTTC. As protein: CAYTGTGGSYGYTF.

Points on this clone: A read error may produce the germline difference seen at one junction end. The chain is built from TRBV20-1 and TRBJ1-1, with 9 bases fitting TRBD1. This CDR3 comprises 9 residues. The germline gives CDR1 DFQATT, CDR2 SNEGSKA (reference sequence). The CDR3 nucleotides are TGCAGTGCTAGACCCGGGACAGGGTTC. Residues: CSARPGTGF.

This clone was seen repeatedly, ten times or more. The chain links TRBV12-3 or TRBV12-4 to TRBJ1-2; 10 bases are shared with TRBD1. The junction had 4 bases not matched to a gene; V was cut back by 8 bases and J by 4 bases. The CDR3 covers 13 residues. The CDR3 sequence: CASGQGEIYGYTF. The CDR3 DNA reads TGTGCCAGCGGACAGGGGGAGATCTATGGCTACACCTTC.

The CDR3 bases are TGTGCCAGCAGTGTAGCGGCCAACTCCTACAATGAGCAGTTCTTC. This translates into CASSVAANSYNEQFF. V and J are TRBV27 and TRBJ2-1, with a weak D call TRBD2 (6 bases). The CDR3 covers 15 residues. Trimming removed 5 bases from V and 0 bases from J, with 11 bases in between. The germline V gene has CDR1 MNHEY and CDR2 SMNVEV (reference sequence).

The chain links TRBV2 to TRBJ2-3; 7 nucleotides align to TRBD1. Germline loops: CDR1 SNHLY, CDR2 FYNNEI. Trimming cost V 10 bases and J 3 bases; bases outside gene matches: 13. The CDR3 has 15 residues. The CDR3 coding sequence is TGTGCCACCAACGACCGGGACAGAACGACAGATACGCAGTATTTT. This sequence encodes CATNDRDRTTDTQYF.

The CDR3 reads CASSERGRNQPQHF. The DNA for the CDR3 is TGTGCCAGCAGTGAGAGGGGGCGGAATCAGCCCCAGCATTTT. This chain joins TRBV6-1 and TRBJ1-5, with 7 bases fitting TRBD1. This CDR3 has 14 amino acids. Germline CDR1 and CDR2: MNHNS and SASEGT. V was clipped by 3 bases and J by 4 bases; unmatched bases: 3.

There are a few counts of this clone. This chain uses TRBV5-1 with TRBJ2-7, with TRBD2 matching 7 bases. Per germline, CDR1 SGHRS and CDR2 YFSETQ. Trimming took 0 bases from V and 1 from J; bases not matched to a gene: 1. CDR3 length equals 14 residues. The CDR3 sequence is CASSLVGRSYEQYF. DNA of the CDR3: TGCGCCAGCAGCTTGGTCGGGAGGTCCTACGAGCAGTACTTC.

This clone was picked up one time. CDR3 loop: CASSPSVDSPLHF. Written as DNA, the CDR3 is TGTGCCAGCAGTCCTTCGGTAGATTCACCCCTCCACTTT. This rearrangement joins TRBV6-5 to TRBJ1-6; D unclear. CDR3 length: 13 residues. Per the germline V gene, CDR1 is MNHEY and CDR2 is SVGAGI. V was shortened by 5 bases and J by 8 bases, with 10 bases between the two germline ends.

This chain links TRBV5-1 with TRBJ2-5, with 7 bases fitting TRBD2. Germline CDR1 and CDR2: SGHRS and YFSETQ. The CDR3 sequence is 13 residues long. V was pared by 4 bases and J by 5 bases, with 5 bases of the junction left unmatched. CDR3 DNA: TGCGCCAGCAGCGTGCGGGAGAGGGAGACCCAGTACTTC. It translates to CASSVRERETQYF.

V is TRBV18 and J is TRBJ2-6; a weak D match, TRBD1 (6 bases). V lost 3 bases and J 1 base, leaving 16 bases between the germline ends. The CDR3 extends over 18 amino acids. Germline assignment: CDR1 KGHSH and CDR2 LQKENI. The CDR3 nucleotides are TGTGCCAGCTCACCCCTTCGACAGGATGGATCTGGGGCCAACGTCCTGACTTTC. Its protein product is CASSPLRQDGSGANVLTF.

This clone was detected a few times. V and J are TRBV27 and TRBJ2-1; 8 bases line up with TRBD2. The CDR3 is 14 amino acids. With 3 bases clipped from V and 8 bases from J, the junction kept 6 bases outside the gene matches. CDR1 is MNHEY and CDR2 is SMNVEV in the germline V gene (reference sequence). In nucleotides, the CDR3 is TGTGCCAGCAGTTTGAGCGGGAGACTCCATGAGCAGTTCTTC. This encodes CASSLSGRLHEQFF.

The chain carries TRBV5-1 and TRBJ1-2; possible D gene TRBD1, 5 bases. CDR3 length: 20 amino acids. The V gene's germline CDR1 is SGHRS and CDR2 YFSETQ. The V gene lost 1 base and the J gene lost 4 bases, with 29 bases spanning the gap. Written as DNA, the CDR3 is TGCGCCAGCAGCTTGTCAGTAGCCGGAGGCGGTGGTCGGGGGTTCTATGGCTACACCTTC. Protein: CASSLSVAGGGGRGFYGYTF.

The chain carries TRBV6-6 and TRBJ2-1; 16 nucleotides line up with TRBD2. The CDR3 consists of 17 residues. CDR1 and CDR2 from the germline V gene are MNHNY and SVGAGI (reference sequence). J was trimmed by 4 bases and V by 5 bases; bases with no gene match: 5. This CDR3 reads CASSRGLAGGGYNEQFF. DNA of the CDR3: TGTGCCAGCAGTCGGGGACTAGCGGGAGGGGGGTACAATGAGCAGTTCTTC.

The genes are TRBV2 and TRBJ1-1; tentatively, D is TRBD1 (6 bases). CDR3 size: 17 residues. The germline V and J ends were trimmed by 6 bases and 1 base, with 21 bases remaining between them. Germline CDR1 and CDR2: SNHLY and FYNNEI. The chain's CDR3 is CASSKNRAPSTNTEAFF. The CDR3 DNA is TGTGCCAGCAGCAAAAACAGGGCCCCCTCGACGAACACTGAAGCTTTCTTT.